This T cell receptor beta chain is drawn from a study of T cells in Graves' hyperthyroidism and ophthalmopathy. Amplified TCR beta CDR3 regions came from RNA transcripts. The TCR CDR3 was amplified in a first-round RT-PCR using the HTBI primer set. TCRdb reanalysed the multiplex PCR reads using MiXCR and keeps one entry per CDR3 protein. The data show some 300,000 distinct CDR3 sequences, with roughly 19% seen just once and approximately 35% held by the top ten. The germline V gene has CDR1 MDHEN and CDR2 SYDVKM. Trimming removed 6 bases at V and 2 bases at J, with 14 bases between. CDR3 length: 14 residues.

V usage is TRBV28 and J usage is TRBJ2-7, with unresolved D. This receptor was obtained from a man between 45 and 60 years old with Graves' ophthalmopathy. The sample was blood. CDR3 protein: CASSPLYGAYEQYF. Written as DNA, the CDR3 is TGTGCCAGCAGCCCCCTTTATGGGGCCTACGAGCAGTACTTC.